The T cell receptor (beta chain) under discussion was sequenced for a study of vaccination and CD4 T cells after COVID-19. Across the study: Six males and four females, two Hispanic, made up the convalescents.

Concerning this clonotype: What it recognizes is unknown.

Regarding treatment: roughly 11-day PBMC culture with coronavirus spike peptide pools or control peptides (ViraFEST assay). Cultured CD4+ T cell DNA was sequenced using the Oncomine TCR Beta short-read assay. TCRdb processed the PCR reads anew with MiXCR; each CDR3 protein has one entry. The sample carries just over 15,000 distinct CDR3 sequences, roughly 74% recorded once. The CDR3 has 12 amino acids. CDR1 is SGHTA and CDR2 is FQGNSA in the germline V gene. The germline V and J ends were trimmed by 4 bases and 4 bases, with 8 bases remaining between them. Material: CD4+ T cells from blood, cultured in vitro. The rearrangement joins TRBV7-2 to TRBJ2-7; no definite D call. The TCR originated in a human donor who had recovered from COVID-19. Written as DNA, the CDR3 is TGTGCCAGCAGCTCCAAATTATACGAGCAGTACTTC. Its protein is CASSSKLYEQYF.